The sequence of this T cell receptor (beta chain) was determined in a study of T-cell reconstitution after alpha-beta-depleted transplantation in children. Study-level findings and limits: Roughly two months post-transplant, alpha-beta T cells reportedly originated from several hundred graft clones that had expanded. There were some patients whose high TCRbeta diversity at day 60 came from surviving recipient T cells and thymic progenitors. Newly made T cells mostly supplied T-cell counts and diversity one year after transplant.

It was with unique molecular identifiers that the TCRbeta library was prepared. TCRdb re-called the PCR reads through MiXCR, storing one row per CDR3 protein. The sample carries about 830,000 distinct CDR3 sequences, less than 20% recorded once. A few counts support this clonotype. What it recognizes is unknown. Trimming removed 4 bases at V and 7 bases at J, with 17 bases between. This CDR3 spans 14 amino acids. Germline V lookup: CDR1 SGHRS, CDR2 YFSETQ. The material sequenced was PBMCs, mostly from graft donor cells, taken 360 days after TCRalphabeta/CD19-depleted stem cell transplant. This clonotype was sampled from a male patient between 10 and 17 years old who had a stem cell transplant for acute lymphoblastic leukemia, so the T cells may come from the graft donor. The V and J genes are TRBV5-1 and TRBJ1-1; D is unclear. The CDR3 bases are TGCGCCAGCAGCCCCAGGTCGGTTGGGAATGAAGCTTTCTTT. Amino acid sequence: CASSPRSVGNEAFF.